This record looks at one TCR beta chain sequence and its context. The CDR3 sequence is 17 residues long. Looked up from germline, CDR1 is MGHRA and CDR2 is YSYEKL. J lost 6 bases, V lost 1 base, and 13 bases had no gene match. Clones were read by immunoSEQ multiplex PCR, and TCRdb kept only the in-frame ones, dropping some. The repertoire holds roughly 190,000 clones, around three quarters seen once, with around 17% in the top ten. This sample was taken from a study of blood T cell repertoires in COVID-19. About the study: PBMCs, B-cell-depleted T cells, or T cells were the source of the cDNA or gDNA that made up the material.

The V gene is TRBV4-1, the J gene TRBJ1-2; 8 bases line up with TRBD1. Sequencing was carried out using PBMCs or T cells enriched from blood (not recorded which). The sequence was obtained from a woman in her 50s with acute COVID-19. In nucleotides, the CDR3 is TGCGCCAGCAGCCAAGGGCAGGGGGCAGGCTTCCCCCATGGCTACACCTTC. This codes for CASSQGQGAGFPHGYTF.